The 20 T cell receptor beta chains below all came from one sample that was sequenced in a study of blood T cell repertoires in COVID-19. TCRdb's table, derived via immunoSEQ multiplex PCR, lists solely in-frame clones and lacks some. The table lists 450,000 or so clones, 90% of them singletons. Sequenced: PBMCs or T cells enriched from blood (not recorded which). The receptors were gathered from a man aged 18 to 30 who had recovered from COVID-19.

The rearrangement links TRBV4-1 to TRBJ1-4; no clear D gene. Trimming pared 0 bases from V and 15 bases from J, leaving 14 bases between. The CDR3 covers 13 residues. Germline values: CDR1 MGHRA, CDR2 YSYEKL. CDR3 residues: CASSQDPDGVMFF. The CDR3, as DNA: TGCGCCAGCAGCCAAGATCCCGACGGAGTAATGTTTTTT.

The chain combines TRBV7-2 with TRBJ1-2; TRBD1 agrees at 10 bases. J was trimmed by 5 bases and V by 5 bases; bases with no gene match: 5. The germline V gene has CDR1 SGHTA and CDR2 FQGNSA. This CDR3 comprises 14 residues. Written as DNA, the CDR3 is TGTGCCAGCAGCACACGGACAGGGGGGTATGGCTACACCTTC. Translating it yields CASSTRTGGYGYTF.

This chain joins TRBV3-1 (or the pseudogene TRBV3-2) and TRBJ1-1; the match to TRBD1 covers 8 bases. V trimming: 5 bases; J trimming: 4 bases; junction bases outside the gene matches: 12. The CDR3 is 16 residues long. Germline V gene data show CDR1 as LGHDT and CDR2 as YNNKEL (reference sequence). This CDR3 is CASSGWTGLWTTEAFF. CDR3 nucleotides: TGTGCCAGCAGCGGCTGGACAGGGCTGTGGACCACTGAAGCTTTCTTT.

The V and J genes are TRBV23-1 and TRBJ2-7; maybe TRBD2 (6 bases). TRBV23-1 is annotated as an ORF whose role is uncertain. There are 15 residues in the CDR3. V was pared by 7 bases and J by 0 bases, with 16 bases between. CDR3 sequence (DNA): TGCGCCAGCACTCACCGGGACTTTAGCTCCTACGAGCAGTACTTC. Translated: CASTHRDFSSYEQYF.

This CDR3 is CASSYGVAEAFF. Written as DNA, the CDR3 is TGTGCCAGCAGTTACGGGGTGGCTGAAGCTTTCTTT. This chain uses TRBV2 with TRBJ1-1; no firm D call. The CDR3 is made up of 12 amino acids. Germline-derived CDR1 and CDR2 are SNHLY and FYNNEI. Trimming stripped 5 bases from V and 6 bases from J, with 10 bases between.

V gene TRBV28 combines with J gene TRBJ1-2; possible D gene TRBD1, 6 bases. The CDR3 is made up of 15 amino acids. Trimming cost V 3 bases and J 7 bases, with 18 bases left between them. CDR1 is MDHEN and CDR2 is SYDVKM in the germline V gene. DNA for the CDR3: TGTGCCAGCAGTTTCGGCGGGGGCGCTCGTAGTGGCTACACCTTC. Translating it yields CASSFGGGARSGYTF.

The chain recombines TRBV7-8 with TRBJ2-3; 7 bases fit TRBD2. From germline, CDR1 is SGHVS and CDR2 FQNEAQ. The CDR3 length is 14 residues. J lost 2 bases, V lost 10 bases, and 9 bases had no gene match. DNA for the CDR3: TGTGCCACCGGGGCTAGCGGACACACAGATACGCAGTATTTT. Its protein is CATGASGHTDTQYF. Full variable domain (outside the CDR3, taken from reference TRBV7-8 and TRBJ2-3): GAGVSQSPRYKVAKRGQDVALRCDPISGHVSLFWYQQALGQGPEFLTYFQNEAQLDKSGLPSDRFFAERPEGSVSTLKIQRTQQEDSAVYLCATGASGHTDTQYFGPGTRLTVL.

The CDR3 DNA reads TGTGCCTGGAGTGTACGGGCTGAAGCTTTCTTT. Its protein is CAWSVRAEAFF. The chain has TRBV30 and TRBJ1-1; D unresolved. The germline V gene encodes CDR1 GTSNPN and CDR2 SVGIG (reference sequence). Trimming removed 0 bases from V and 6 bases from J, with 5 bases in between. This CDR3 spans 11 amino acids.

The CDR3 nucleotides are TGTGCCAGTAGATCCCACACCCAGGGGACCGGGGAGCTGTTTTTT. Translated: CASRSHTQGTGELFF. This chain uses TRBV19 with TRBJ2-2; the D gene is possibly TRBD1 (6 bases). Germline V CDR1 and CDR2: LNHDA, SQIVND (reference sequence). This CDR3 has 15 residues. V lost 6 bases and J lost 5, with 16 bases in between. Full variable domain (outside the CDR3, taken from reference TRBV19 and TRBJ2-2): DGGITQSPKYLFRKEGQNVTLSCEQNLNHDAMYWYRQDPGQGLRLIYYSQIVNDFQKGDIAEGYSVSREKKESFPLTVTSAQKNPTAFYLCASRSHTQGTGELFFGEGSRLTVL.

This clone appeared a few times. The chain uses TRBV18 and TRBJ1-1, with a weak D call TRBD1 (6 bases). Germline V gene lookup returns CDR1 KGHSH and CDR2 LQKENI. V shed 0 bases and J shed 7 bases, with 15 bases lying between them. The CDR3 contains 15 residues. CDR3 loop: CASSPPHAGASEAFF. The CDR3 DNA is TGTGCCAGCTCACCACCTCATGCAGGGGCAAGTGAAGCTTTCTTT.

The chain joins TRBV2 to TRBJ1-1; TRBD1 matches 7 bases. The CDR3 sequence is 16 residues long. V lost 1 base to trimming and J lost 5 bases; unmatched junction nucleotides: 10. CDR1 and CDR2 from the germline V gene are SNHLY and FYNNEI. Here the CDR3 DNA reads TGTGCCAGCAGTGAAGAACAGACAGGGCGGTGGACTGAAGCTTTCTTT. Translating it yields CASSEEQTGRWTEAFF.

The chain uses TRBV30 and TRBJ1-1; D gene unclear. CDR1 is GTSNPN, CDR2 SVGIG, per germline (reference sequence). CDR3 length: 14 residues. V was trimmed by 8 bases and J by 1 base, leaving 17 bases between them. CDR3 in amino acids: CARVPGGRNTEAFF. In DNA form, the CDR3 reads TGTGCCCGAGTCCCAGGAGGACGGAACACTGAAGCTTTCTTT.

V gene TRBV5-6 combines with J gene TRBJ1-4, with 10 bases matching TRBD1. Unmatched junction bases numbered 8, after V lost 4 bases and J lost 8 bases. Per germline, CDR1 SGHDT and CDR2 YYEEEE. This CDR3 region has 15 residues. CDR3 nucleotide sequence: TGTGCCAGCAGCCCCGCCGGGACAGGGGACGAAAAACTGTTTTTT. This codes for CASSPAGTGDEKLFF.

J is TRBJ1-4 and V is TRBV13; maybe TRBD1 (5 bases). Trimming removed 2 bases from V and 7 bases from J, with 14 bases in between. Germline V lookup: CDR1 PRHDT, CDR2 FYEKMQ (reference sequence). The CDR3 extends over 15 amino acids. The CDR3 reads CASSLKPGLGEKLFF. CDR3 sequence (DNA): TGTGCCAGCAGCTTAAAGCCAGGGTTAGGTGAAAAACTGTTTTTT.

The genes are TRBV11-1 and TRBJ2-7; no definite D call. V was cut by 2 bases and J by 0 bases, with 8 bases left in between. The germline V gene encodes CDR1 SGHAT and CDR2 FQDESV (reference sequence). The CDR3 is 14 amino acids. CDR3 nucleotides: TGTGCCAGCAGCTTATACGGTAGCTCCTACGAGCAGTACTTC. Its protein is CASSLYGSSYEQYF.

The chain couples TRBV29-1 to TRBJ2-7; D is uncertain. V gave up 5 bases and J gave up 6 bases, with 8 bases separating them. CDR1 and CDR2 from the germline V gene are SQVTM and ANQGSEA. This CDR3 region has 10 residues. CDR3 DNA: TGCAGCGTTTTCACGGGCGAGCAGTACTTC. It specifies CSVFTGEQYF.

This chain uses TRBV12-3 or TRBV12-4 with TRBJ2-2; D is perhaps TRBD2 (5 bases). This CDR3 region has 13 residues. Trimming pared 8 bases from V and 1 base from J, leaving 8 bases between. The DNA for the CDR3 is TGTGCCAGCCCCCGGGGGAACACCGGGGAGCTGTTTTTT. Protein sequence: CASPRGNTGELFF.

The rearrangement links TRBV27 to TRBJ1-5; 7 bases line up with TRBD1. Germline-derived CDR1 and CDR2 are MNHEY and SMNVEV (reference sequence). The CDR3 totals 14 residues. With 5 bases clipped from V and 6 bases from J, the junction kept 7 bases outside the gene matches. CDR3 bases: TGTGCCAGCAGTACCGACAGGGCCGGTCAGCCCCAGCATTTT. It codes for CASSTDRAGQPQHF.

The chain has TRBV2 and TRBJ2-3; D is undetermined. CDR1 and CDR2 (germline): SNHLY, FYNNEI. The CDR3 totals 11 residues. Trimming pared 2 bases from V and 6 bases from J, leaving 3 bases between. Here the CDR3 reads CASSESDTQYF. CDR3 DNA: TGTGCCAGCAGTGAAAGCGATACGCAGTATTTT.

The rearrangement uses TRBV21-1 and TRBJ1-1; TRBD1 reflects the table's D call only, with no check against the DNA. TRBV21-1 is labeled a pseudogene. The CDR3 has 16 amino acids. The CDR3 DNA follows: TGTGCCAGCAGCAAGGGGTCAGGGCGAAGGGACACTGAAGCTTTCTTT. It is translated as CASSKGSGRRDTEAFF.